The 30 T cell receptor beta chains given below trace back to one sample, sequenced in a study of cytomegalovirus exposure and HLA in healthy donors. Here immunoSEQ multiplex PCR was the method, and the copy in TCRdb shows in-frame clones only, minus some. The data hold over 110,000 clones, with around 85% observed a single time. The sample taken for sequencing was PBMCs. All receptors derive from a man younger than 35 in good health and CMV-seronegative.

The chain uses TRBV7-8 and TRBJ2-6; no definite D call. CDR3 length equals 15 residues. Trimming shortened V by 1 base and J by 0 bases, and 4 bases separated the two germline ends. Germline CDR1 and CDR2: SGHVS and FQNEAQ. CDR3 DNA: TGTGCCAGCAGCTTAGACAACTCTGGGGCCAACGTCCTGACTTTC. It codes for CASSLDNSGANVLTF. Supplemented by reference TRBV7-8 and TRBJ2-6, the full variable domain reads GAGVSQSPRYKVAKRGQDVALRCDPISGHVSLFWYQQALGQGPEFLTYFQNEAQLDKSGLPSDRFFAERPEGSVSTLKIQRTQQEDSAVYLCASSLDNSGANVLTFGAGSRLTVL.

This CDR3 is CASTPSGSSYEQYF. DNA for the CDR3: TGCGCCAGCACCCCAAGCGGGAGCTCCTACGAGCAGTACTTC. The chain joins TRBV10-2 to TRBJ2-7; TRBD2 matches at 8 bases. CDR3 size: 14 residues. V lost 7 bases to trimming and J lost 0 bases; unmatched junction nucleotides: 5. Germline CDR1 is WSHSY and CDR2 is SAAADI.

The J gene is TRBJ2-5, the V gene TRBV10-3; 7 positions match TRBD2. The CDR3 loop spans 16 amino acids. With 3 bases clipped from V and 0 bases from J, the junction kept 7 bases outside the gene matches. Germline CDR1 is ENHRY and CDR2 is SYGVKD. The CDR3 region has the DNA TGTGCCATCAGTGATTACGCAGCGGGACACCAAGAGACCCAGTACTTC. It codes for CAISDYAAGHQETQYF.

This clone has just one count. V usage is TRBV5-5 and J usage is TRBJ2-6; TRBD1 might be the D (6 bases). Germline assignment: CDR1 SGHKS and CDR2 YYEKEE (reference sequence). The CDR3 has 16 residues. Trimming removed 4 bases at V and 3 bases at J, with 14 bases between. CDR3 DNA: TGTGCCAGCAGCATGCTGGGGGCCCTTGGGGCCAACGTCCTGACTTTC. It codes for CASSMLGALGANVLTF.

This chain uses TRBV5-1 with TRBJ2-7; the match to TRBD1 covers 8 bases. This CDR3 is 14 amino acids long. Germline CDR1 SGHRS, CDR2 YFSETQ. J gave up 5 bases and V 4 bases, and 8 bases lay outside the gene matches. CDR3 coding DNA: TGCGCCAGCAGCGCGACAGGGGCAAGGGACGAGCAGTACTTC. This translates into CASSATGARDEQYF.

J is TRBJ2-7 and V is TRBV7-9; D may be TRBD1 (5 bases). CDR1 and CDR2 (germline): SEHNR, FQNEAQ (reference sequence). V lost 4 bases and J 2 bases, leaving 12 bases between the germline ends. The CDR3 consists of 14 residues. The CDR3: CASSSPTGPYEQYF. CDR3 bases: TGTGCCAGCAGCTCCCCCACAGGACCCTACGAGCAGTACTTC.

CDR3 sequence (DNA): TGTGCCAGCAGCGGGGGGACAGTCCACGGGGAGCTGTTTTTT. Translation: CASSGGTVHGELFF. This chain connects TRBV9 to TRBJ2-2, with TRBD1 identical over 7 bases. Trimming took 3 bases from V and 7 from J; bases not matched to a gene: 6. This CDR3 has 14 residues. CDR1 SGDLS and CDR2 YYNGEE come from the germline V gene. Full variable domain (rest looked up from reference TRBV9 and TRBJ2-2): DSGVTQTPKHLITATGQRVTLRCSPRSGDLSVYWYQQSLDQGLQFLIQYYNGEERAKGNILERFSAQQFPDLHSELNLSSLELGDSALYFCASSGGTVHGELFFGEGSRLTVL.

The chain carries TRBV29-1 and TRBJ2-7, with 10 bases matching TRBD1. Germline assignment: CDR1 SQVTM and CDR2 ANQGSEA. Germline trimming cut 1 base from V and 3 bases from J; bases unmatched to any gene: 0. This CDR3 is 13 amino acids long. The CDR3 loop is CSVEGTGGYEQYF. The DNA for the CDR3 is TGCAGCGTTGAAGGGACAGGGGGCTACGAGCAGTACTTC.

This clone was seen only once. This chain connects TRBV7-2 to TRBJ2-7, with TRBD2 identical over 10 bases. The germline V gene encodes CDR1 SGHTA and CDR2 FQGNSA. The CDR3 length is 16 residues. J was trimmed by 5 bases and V by 2 bases; bases with no gene match: 9. Here the CDR3 reads CASSLRTSGSKDEQYF. The CDR3 bases are TGTGCCAGCAGCTTACGGACTAGCGGCAGCAAGGACGAGCAGTACTTC.

This clone came up once. The chain employs TRBV28 and TRBJ1-3, with 7 bases aligning to TRBD1. CDR1 and CDR2 from the germline V gene are MDHEN and SYDVKM. V was clipped by 5 bases and J by 0 bases; unmatched bases: 10. The CDR3 runs to 17 residues. The CDR3 nucleotides read TGTGCCAGCAGTCCTTCCCTCGGGACAGACTCTGGAAACACCATATATTTT. It is translated as CASSPSLGTDSGNTIYF. The complete variable domain, with remaining parts taken from reference TRBV28 and TRBJ1-3, reads DVKVTQSSRYLVKRTGEKVFLECVQDMDHENMFWYRQDPGLGLRLIYFSYDVKMKEKGDIPEGYSVSREKKERFSLILESASTNQTSMYLCASSPSLGTDSGNTIYFGEGSWLTVV.

The chain recombines TRBV7-2 with TRBJ2-1; 7 bases line up with TRBD1. Germline V CDR1 and CDR2: SGHTA, FQGNSA. This CDR3 region has 17 residues. V dropped 5 bases and J dropped 0; count of bases not matched to a gene: 10. The CDR3 DNA reads as TGTGCCAGCAGCCGAGGGGGCGCAGGGGTCTCCTACAATGAGCAGTTCTTC. Its translation is CASSRGGAGVSYNEQFF.

This rearrangement joins TRBV5-4 to TRBJ2-1, with 10 bases matching TRBD2. The CDR3 extends over 14 amino acids. With 4 bases clipped from V and 5 bases from J, the junction kept 3 bases outside the gene matches. CDR1 and CDR2 from the germline V gene are SGHNT and YYREEE (reference sequence). CDR3 bases: TGTGCCAGCAGCCAGCGGGGGGGTAACAATGAGCAGTTCTTC. It is translated as CASSQRGGNNEQFF.

This sequence joins TRBV11-2 and TRBJ2-1; D is perhaps TRBD1 (6 bases). The germline gives CDR1 SGHAT, CDR2 FQNNGV. V lost 1 base and J 4 bases, leaving 23 bases between the germline ends. CDR3 length: 19 amino acids. The CDR3 sequence: CASSLAVQTVRGTYNEQFF. CDR3 DNA: TGTGCCAGCAGCTTAGCGGTACAGACGGTCAGGGGTACTTACAATGAGCAGTTCTTC. The full variable domain, its missing parts supplied by reference TRBV11-2 and TRBJ2-1, is EAGVAQSPRYKIIEKRQSVAFWCNPISGHATLYWYQQILGQGPKLLIQFQNNGVVDDSQLPKDRFSAERLKGVDSTLKIQPAKLEDSAVYLCASSLAVQTVRGTYNEQFFGPGTRLTVL.

The CDR3 DNA sequence: TGCGCCAGCAGCCAAGGAATATTTCCAAGAGGAAGAGGGAAGTTGAGGGAAAAACTGTTTTTT. It encodes CASSQGIFPRGRGKLREKLFF. J is TRBJ1-4 and V is TRBV4-1, with D unresolved. The CDR3 sequence is 21 residues long. V gave up 1 base and J gave up 8 bases, with 32 bases separating them. Germline-derived CDR1 and CDR2 are MGHRA and YSYEKL.

The chain has TRBV18 and TRBJ1-4; D might be TRBD1 (5 bases). With 5 bases removed from V and 0 bases from J, the gap between germline ends came to 22 bases. The germline V gene encodes CDR1 KGHSH and CDR2 LQKENI. The CDR3 loop spans 19 amino acids. The DNA for the CDR3 is TGTGCCAGCTCATCCCTGCCCGCGGGGCTCGAGGCAACTAATGAAAAACTGTTTTTT. It is translated as CASSSLPAGLEATNEKLFF.

The chain's CDR3 is CASSLRGGGAGETQYF. The CDR3 coding sequence is TGTGCCAGCAGCCTGCGAGGCGGGGGGGCCGGGGAGACCCAGTACTTC. The chain carries TRBV5-6 and TRBJ2-5; 9 nucleotides match TRBD2. CDR1 SGHDT and CDR2 YYEEEE come from the germline V gene. This CDR3 is 16 amino acids long. Losses at the gene ends were 4 bases for V and 5 bases for J; bases not matched to a gene: 12.

V gene TRBV6-5 combines with J gene TRBJ1-4, with D possibly being TRBD1 (5 bases). Deletions cut 2 bases from V and 3 bases from J, with 13 bases between. CDR3 length: 16 residues. Germline V gene lookup returns CDR1 MNHEY and CDR2 SVGAGI. CDR3 residues: CASSYGRVPANEKLFF. In DNA form, the CDR3 reads TGTGCCAGCAGTTACGGCAGGGTTCCTGCTAATGAAAAACTGTTTTTT.

The chain employs TRBV27 and TRBJ2-1; 11 bases align to TRBD2. Germline lookup yields CDR1 MNHEY and CDR2 SMNVEV (reference sequence). The CDR3 covers 14 residues. V lost 5 bases to trimming and J lost 4 bases; unmatched junction nucleotides: 1. The CDR3 reads CASSTSGRYNEQFF. The DNA for the CDR3 is TGTGCCAGCAGTACTAGCGGGAGATACAATGAGCAGTTCTTC.

The gene calls are TRBV28 and TRBJ2-7, with 9 bases that match TRBD1. V dropped 2 bases and J dropped 2; count of bases not matched to a gene: 4. Germline lookup yields CDR1 MDHEN and CDR2 SYDVKM. The CDR3 is made up of 15 amino acids. The CDR3 here is CASSLDGQGPYEQYF. The CDR3, as DNA: TGTGCCAGCAGTTTAGACGGACAGGGGCCCTACGAGCAGTACTTC.

This sequence joins TRBV11-2 and TRBJ2-4; the match to TRBD2 covers 11 bases. Germline V gene sequence: CDR1 SGHAT, CDR2 FQNNGV. The CDR3 sequence is 18 residues long. After removal of 5 bases from V and 0 bases from J, the junction contained 9 bases not matched to a gene. The CDR3 region has the DNA TGTGCCAGCAGCGAGACTGTGGGACTAGCGGTAGCCAAAAACATTCAGTACTTC. It yields the protein CASSETVGLAVAKNIQYF.

The rearrangement uses TRBV28 and TRBJ1-5, with 8 bases fitting TRBD1. J lost 4 bases, V lost 6 bases, and 11 bases had no gene match. Per germline, CDR1 MDHEN and CDR2 SYDVKM. The CDR3 consists of 16 residues. The CDR3 DNA sequence: TGTGCCAGCAGGGACAGGGAAGTAGGGACGAATCAGCCCCAGCATTTT. Translating gives CASRDREVGTNQPQHF.

The rearrangement links TRBV7-9 to TRBJ2-5, with TRBD2 matching 8 bases. The CDR3 is 16 amino acids. After removal of 1 base from V and 1 base from J, the junction contained 5 bases not matched to a gene. From germline, CDR1 is SEHNR and CDR2 FQNEAQ (reference sequence). This CDR3 reads CASSLGASGFQETQYF. The CDR3 nucleotides are TGTGCCAGCAGCTTAGGAGCTAGCGGGTTCCAAGAGACCCAGTACTTC.

The chain has TRBV4-1 and TRBJ1-5; D is unclear. CDR1 is MGHRA and CDR2 is YSYEKL in the germline V gene. Trimming took off 1 base at V and 6 bases at J, with 4 bases between the two ends. CDR3 size: 12 residues. The CDR3 loop reads CASSQGGQPQHF. The CDR3 DNA reads TGCGCCAGCAGCCAAGGAGGTCAGCCCCAGCATTTT.

The gene calls are TRBV28 and TRBJ1-2; a possible D gene is TRBD1 (6 bases). V gave up 9 bases and J gave up 0 bases, with 17 bases separating them. This CDR3 is 15 amino acids long. CDR1 MDHEN and CDR2 SYDVKM come from the germline V gene. CDR3 in amino acids: CASVRDTQSNYGYTF. The CDR3, as DNA: TGTGCCAGTGTTCGGGACACCCAATCTAACTATGGCTACACCTTC.

This chain links TRBV10-1 with TRBJ2-7, with a tentative D call TRBD2 (5 bases). V was trimmed by 11 bases and J by 6 bases, leaving 17 bases between them. Germline CDR1 WNHNN, CDR2 SYGVQD (reference sequence). This CDR3 has 12 residues. The CDR3 sequence: CAGLAGRIEQYF. The CDR3 DNA follows: TGCGCCGGTTTGGCGGGCAGGATCGAGCAGTACTTC.

The V and J genes are TRBV11-2 and TRBJ2-7, with a tentative D call TRBD2 (5 bases). This CDR3 is built from 15 residues. CDR1 SGHAT and CDR2 FQNNGV come from the germline V gene. The ends were cut back, 0 bases at V and 6 bases at J, with 15 bases in the middle. The CDR3 DNA reads TGTGCCAGCAGCTTAGATCGGGGTACCTCGGGCGAGCAGTACTTC. This sequence encodes CASSLDRGTSGEQYF.

This chain links TRBV18 with TRBJ1-1; the D gene is possibly TRBD1 (6 bases). Between the trimmed V and J ends, which lost 3 bases and 1 base, there was a span of 18 bases. Germline loops: CDR1 KGHSH, CDR2 LQKENI. CDR3 length equals 17 residues. The CDR3 nucleotides are TGTGCCAGCTCACCGTCAGAAGGGGGAAGGGGGAACACTGAAGCTTTCTTT. It is translated as CASSPSEGGRGNTEAFF.

This clone came up once. The chain joins TRBV11-2 to TRBJ2-1; 13 nucleotides match TRBD2. Germline trimming cut 5 bases from V and 3 bases from J; bases unmatched to any gene: 7. Germline values: CDR1 SGHAT, CDR2 FQNNGV. The CDR3 contains 17 residues. The CDR3 sequence is CASSPPGLAGNYNEQFF. CDR3 DNA sequence: TGTGCCAGCAGCCCCCCGGGACTAGCGGGAAACTACAATGAGCAGTTCTTC.

The rearrangement links TRBV11-2 to TRBJ2-7, with a possible D match to TRBD2 (7 bases). This CDR3 spans 16 amino acids. The germline V gene has CDR1 SGHAT and CDR2 FQNNGV. V lost 3 bases and J 4 bases, leaving 19 bases between the germline ends. The CDR3 DNA reads TGTGCCAGCAGCTTGCTGGCGGGGAGCGGGACATACGAGCAGTACTTC. It codes for CASSLLAGSGTYEQYF.

The chain uses TRBV6-1 and TRBJ2-5; D is perhaps TRBD1 (6 bases). Between the trimmed V and J ends, which lost 8 bases and 2 bases, there was a span of 12 bases. The CDR3 contains 13 residues. The germline V gene has CDR1 MNHNS and CDR2 SASEGT. DNA for the CDR3: TGTGCCAGCGGGAACAGGGAACAAGAGACCCAGTACTTC. The encoded protein is CASGNREQETQYF.